These 23 T cell receptor beta chains originate from one sample sequenced in a study of CD8+ T cells in alopecia areata. Treatment defined: oral pan-JAK inhibitor, 5-10 mg twice daily. Extracted RNA was reverse transcribed, and the resulting cDNA served as sequencing template. Measured with immunoSEQ multiplex PCR; TCRdb has only the in-frame clones, and not every one. The sample carries roughly 190,000 clones, 60% recorded once. The source was CD4+ T cells sorted from blood, collected at week 24, from a patient treated with tofacitinib. The receptors here all came from a human donor with alopecia areata.

The V call is TRBV10-2, the J call TRBJ1-5; no reliable D call. The length of the CDR3 is 16 residues. Trimming cost V 4 bases and J 2 bases, with 15 bases left between them. Germline CDR1 and CDR2: WSHSY and SAAADI. CDR3 protein: CASSGARTSGNQPQHF. CDR3 DNA: TGCGCCAGCAGTGGAGCTCGGACCTCGGGCAATCAGCCCCAGCATTTT.

The gene calls are TRBV7-3 and TRBJ1-6; D is undetermined. CDR3 size: 13 residues. The germline V gene encodes CDR1 SGHTA and CDR2 FQGTGA. V shed 5 bases and J shed 7 bases, with 9 bases lying between them. The CDR3 reads CASSDSRNSPLHF. The CDR3 coding sequence is TGTGCCAGCAGCGACTCGCGGAATTCACCCCTCCACTTT.

The chain recombines TRBV2 with TRBJ1-1, with D unclear. The CDR3 extends over 13 amino acids. CDR1 and CDR2 from the germline V gene are SNHLY and FYNNEI. V was clipped by 8 bases and J by 0 bases, with 10 bases between them. CDR3 DNA: TGTGCCAGCGGGTTCGGCATGAACACTGAAGCTTTCTTT. It encodes CASGFGMNTEAFF.

The chain uses TRBV9 and TRBJ1-4; 10 positions match TRBD1. Unmatched junction bases numbered 3, after V lost 0 bases and J lost 10 bases. Per germline, CDR1 SGDLS and CDR2 YYNGEE. The CDR3 spans 14 residues. CDR3 DNA sequence: TGTGCCAGCAGCGTAGAGGACAGGGGGGGAAAACTGTTTTTT. Residues: CASSVEDRGGKLFF. Based on the CDR3 plus reference TRBV9 and TRBJ1-4, the full variable domain is DSGVTQTPKHLITATGQRVTLRCSPRSGDLSVYWYQQSLDQGLQFLIQYYNGEERAKGNILERFSAQQFPDLHSELNLSSLELGDSALYFCASSVEDRGGKLFFGSGTQLSVL.

The chain carries TRBV27 and TRBJ2-6; no firm D call. The CDR3 is made up of 15 amino acids. Per germline, CDR1 MNHEY and CDR2 SMNVEV (reference sequence). V gave up 2 bases and J gave up 0 bases, with 5 bases separating them. CDR3: CASSLGSSGANVLTF. The CDR3 bases are TGTGCCAGCAGTTTAGGCAGCTCTGGGGCCAACGTCCTGACTTTC.

In this sample, this clone turned up a few times. The V gene is TRBV7-2, the J gene TRBJ2-5, with 8 positions matching TRBD1. The assigned J gene may be wrong: the sequence end matches TRBJ2-7 better. Germline V gene data show CDR1 as SGHTA and CDR2 as FQGNSA. The CDR3 totals 15 residues. The CDR3 DNA is TGTGCCAGCAGCTTAGACCTTCGGACAGGGAACGAGCAGTACTTC. This encodes CASSLDLRTGNEQYF.

In its sample, this clone was seen a few times. The gene calls are TRBV27 and TRBJ2-7; tentatively, D is TRBD2 (6 bases). CDR3 length: 14 residues. V lost 5 bases to trimming and J lost 1 base, with 12 bases between them. Germline CDR1 is MNHEY and CDR2 is SMNVEV (reference sequence). CDR3 nucleotides: TGTGCCAGCAGTGAGATGGAGGGGTCCTACGAGCAGTACTTC. This gives the protein CASSEMEGSYEQYF.

The V call is TRBV27, the J call TRBJ2-5; 7 positions agree with TRBD2. J gave up 0 bases and V 5 bases, and 3 bases lay outside the gene matches. CDR1 is MNHEY and CDR2 is SMNVEV in the germline V gene (reference sequence). The CDR3 totals 14 residues. The CDR3 DNA reads as TGTGCCAGCAGTCGAGGGACTAACCAAGAGACCCAGTACTTC. It yields the protein CASSRGTNQETQYF.

The chain uses TRBV19 and TRBJ1-5; tentative D call: TRBD1 (6 bases). Looked up from germline, CDR1 is LNHDA and CDR2 is SQIVND (reference sequence). CDR3 size: 16 residues. Trimming took 7 bases from V and 2 from J, leaving 18 bases between them. CDR3: CASTQKTGIGNQPQHF. The CDR3 DNA reads TGTGCCAGTACCCAAAAGACAGGTATCGGCAATCAGCCCCAGCATTTT.

The chain is built from TRBV29-1 and TRBJ2-5; D is unclear. V was pared by 6 bases and J by 5 bases, with 10 bases between. The germline V gene has CDR1 SQVTM and CDR2 ANQGSEA. The CDR3 sequence is 11 residues long. CDR3 residues: CSVVDGETQYF. The DNA for the CDR3 is TGCAGCGTCGTGGACGGGGAGACCCAGTACTTC.

This clone was seen only a few times. This chain uses TRBV4-3 with TRBJ2-7, with D unclear. Germline V gives CDR1 LGHNA, CDR2 YSLEER. The CDR3 is made up of 13 amino acids. Trimming removed 0 bases from V and 5 bases from J, with 8 bases in between. The chain's CDR3 is CASSQDLWDEQYF. CDR3 nucleotide sequence: TGCGCCAGCAGCCAAGATCTATGGGACGAGCAGTACTTC.

This chain links TRBV4-1 with TRBJ1-2; perhaps TRBD1 as D (5 bases). The CDR3 loop spans 16 amino acids. Trimming left V 1 base short and J 13 bases short, with 25 bases between. Germline CDR1 and CDR2: MGHRA and YSYEKL. The CDR3 loop is CASSQGAGIRLGGFTF. The DNA of the CDR3 is TGCGCCAGCAGCCAAGGAGCAGGGATTCGCCTCGGCGGGTTCACCTTC.

This clone was seen a handful of times. The CDR3, as DNA: TGCAGCGTCGTAAACTTGGGGACAGGAGATGAGCAGTTCTTC. Residues: CSVVNLGTGDEQFF. The rearrangement uses TRBV29-1 and TRBJ2-1; 8 nucleotides match TRBD1. This CDR3 has 14 amino acids. Per the germline V gene, CDR1 is SQVTM and CDR2 is ANQGSEA. Losses at the gene ends were 6 bases for V and 8 bases for J; bases not matched to a gene: 12.

V and J are TRBV5-1 and TRBJ2-7; D gene ambiguous. This CDR3 comprises 12 residues. Trimming took off 4 bases at V and 3 bases at J, with 8 bases between the two ends. The germline CDR1 and CDR2 sequences are SGHRS and YFSETQ. The CDR3 reads CASSKTGYEQYF. CDR3 nucleotide sequence: TGCGCCAGCAGCAAGACTGGCTACGAGCAGTACTTC.

The chain has TRBV2 and TRBJ1-1; D is possibly TRBD1 (6 bases). V was shortened by 1 base and J by 4 bases, with 10 bases between the two germline ends. CDR3 length: 14 amino acids. In germline, CDR1 is SNHLY, CDR2 FYNNEI. CDR3 nucleotide sequence: TGTGCCAGCAGTGAAGTCCGGGGGCCCACTGAAGCTTTCTTT. As protein: CASSEVRGPTEAFF.

The chain combines TRBV4-3 with TRBJ2-6; D assignment may be TRBD1 or TRBD2 (5 bases each). With 4 bases removed from V and 3 bases from J, the gap between germline ends came to 10 bases. The length of the CDR3 is 15 residues. Germline values: CDR1 LGHNA, CDR2 YSLEER. The CDR3 loop is CASSLAGSGANVLTF. CDR3 bases: TGCGCCAGCAGCCTGGCAGGGAGTGGGGCCAACGTCCTGACTTTC.

The rearrangement joins TRBV12-5 to TRBJ2-2; no definite D call. The ends were cut back, 2 bases at V and 0 bases at J, with 19 bases in the middle. The CDR3 is made up of 19 amino acids. Germline V gene sequence: CDR1 LGHNT, CDR2 FRNRAP. As DNA, the CDR3 is TGTGCTAGTGGTTTGTCCCGCCTAATAGGTAAAGCGAACACCGGGGAGCTGTTTTTT. This gives the protein CASGLSRLIGKANTGELFF. The full variable domain, its missing parts supplied by reference TRBV12-5 and TRBJ2-2, is DARVTQTPRHKVTEMGQEVTMRCQPILGHNTVFWYRQTMMQGLELLAYFRNRAPLDDSGMPKDRFSAEMPDATLATLKIQPSEPRDSAVYFCASGLSRLIGKANTGELFFGEGSRLTVL.

As to this clone: The junction differs from germline at one of its ends, possibly a read error. The chain couples TRBV13 to TRBJ1-2; D is unresolved. The CDR3 totals 12 residues. The germline gives CDR1 PRHDT, CDR2 FYEKMQ (reference sequence). CDR3 loop: CASSLSVGPSRF. In DNA, the CDR3 is TGTGCCAGCAGCTTAAGTGTAGGGCCCAGCCGCTTC. The complete variable domain, with remaining parts taken from reference TRBV13 and TRBJ1-2, reads AAGVIQSPRHLIKEKRETATLKCYPIPRHDTVYWYQQGPGQDPQFLISFYEKMQSDKGSIPDRFSAQQFSDYHSELNMSSLELGDSALYFCASSLSVGPSRFGSGTRLTVV.

This clone was counted only a few times. As DNA, the CDR3 is TGCAGCGTGAGGGGAGTAATACAAGAGACCCAGTACTTC. Translation: CSVRGVIQETQYF. The rearrangement links TRBV29-1 to TRBJ2-5; either TRBD1 or TRBD2 may fit D (5 bases each). V was cut by 6 bases and J by 2 bases, with 13 bases left in between. Per the germline V gene, CDR1 is SQVTM and CDR2 is ANQGSEA. The CDR3 length is 13 residues.

This clone appeared a few times. V and J are TRBV29-1 and TRBJ2-2, with 9 nucleotides matching TRBD1. The CDR3 is 15 residues long. V was pared by 4 bases and J by 5 bases, with 8 bases of the junction left unmatched. Germline V CDR1 and CDR2: SQVTM, ANQGSEA. CDR3 region: CSVVLTGGFTGELFF. The CDR3 nucleotides are TGCAGCGTTGTCCTCACAGGGGGCTTTACCGGGGAGCTGTTTTTT.

The rearrangement joins TRBV25-1 to TRBJ2-5, with 11 nucleotides matching TRBD1. J lost 5 bases, V lost 7 bases, and 12 bases had no gene match. The CDR3 is made up of 16 amino acids. Germline loops: CDR1 MGHDK, CDR2 SYGVNS. The CDR3 bases are TGTGCCAGCAAATCAGGGACAGGGGGAGGTTTGGAGACCCAGTACTTC. Its translation is CASKSGTGGGLETQYF.

Notes on this clone: This is likely a read error, given that the CDR3 carries no conserved phenylalanine or tryptophan at its end. It is unclear where the CDR3 begins or ends on the DNA, so no DNA is shown, and the CDR3 is as TCRdb lists it. V usage is TRBV6-1 and J usage is TRBJ1-2; the table's D gene call, TRBD1, was not cross checked with the DNA. The germline gives CDR1 MNHNS, CDR2 SASEGT. Ends included, the CDR3 has 11 residues. This CDR3 reads CASSDLRQASV.

The V call is TRBV30, the J call TRBJ1-2; TRBD1 agrees at 10 bases. CDR1 is GTSNPN and CDR2 is SVGIG in the germline V gene (reference sequence). After removal of 0 bases from V and 4 bases from J, the junction contained 11 bases not matched to a gene. This CDR3 spans 17 amino acids. In nucleotides, the CDR3 is TGTGCCTGGAGTGTATCCCATCGGGACAGGGGCAGCTATGGCTACACCTTC. Amino acids: CAWSVSHRDRGSYGYTF.